The 16 T cell receptor beta chains in this list originate from one sample, sequenced in a study of vaccination and CD4 T cells after COVID-19. Treatment reported: approximately 11-day PBMC culture with coronavirus spike peptide pools or control peptides (ViraFEST assay). No antigen is known for these receptors. The Oncomine TCR Beta short-read assay sequenced DNA from cultured CD4+ T cells. A single record per CDR3 protein comes from TCRdb applying MiXCR to the PCR reads. The top ten hold less than 25% of the sample, which has roughly 25,000 distinct CDR3 sequences, roughly two thirds seen once. This specimen was CD4+ T cells from blood, cultured in vitro, taken after SARS-CoV-2 vaccination. The receptors originated from a human donor who received a COVID-19 vaccine.

The chain uses TRBV19 and TRBJ1-2; TRBD1 matches at 12 bases. J lost 4 bases, V lost 5 bases, and 5 bases had no gene match. Germline V gene sequence: CDR1 LNHDA, CDR2 SQIVND (reference sequence). This CDR3 contains 15 residues. The CDR3 DNA reads as TGTGCCAGTAGTCGGGACAGGGGGCAGGGCTATGGCTACACCTTC. Its protein is CASSRDRGQGYGYTF.

The V and J genes are TRBV2 and TRBJ1-2; D gene ambiguous. The germline CDR1 and CDR2 sequences are SNHLY and FYNNEI. The CDR3 length is 14 residues. V shed 2 bases and J shed 0 bases, with 7 bases lying between them. CDR3 sequence reads: CASSEHRANYGYTF. The CDR3 DNA reads as TGTGCCAGCAGTGAACACAGAGCTAACTATGGCTACACCTTC.

This clonotype was detected a few times. The V and J genes are TRBV20-1 and TRBJ1-2, with 7 bases that match TRBD1. This CDR3 has 15 amino acids. CDR1 is DFQATT, CDR2 SNEGSKA, per germline (reference sequence). The J segment lost 1 base and the V segment lost 5 bases, leaving 10 bases of the junction unmatched. The CDR3 nucleotides read TGCAGTGCTCCCCCTAGAGCAGGGGGTAACTATGGCTACACCTTC. Protein sequence: CSAPPRAGGNYGYTF.

The chain joins TRBV5-6 to TRBJ1-6; 12 positions match TRBD1. The germline V gene encodes CDR1 SGHDT and CDR2 YYEEEE. Unmatched junction bases numbered 12, after V lost 2 bases and J lost 9 bases. This CDR3 region has 18 residues. CDR3 loop: CASSFRDRGLKPSSPLHF. CDR3 bases: TGTGCCAGCAGCTTCCGGGACAGGGGGCTTAAACCAAGTTCACCCCTCCACTTT.

The table lists this clonotype with a count of one. The chain recombines TRBV24-1 with TRBJ2-7; TRBD1 aligns across 9 bases. This CDR3 has 15 residues. V was clipped by 3 bases and J by 2 bases; unmatched bases: 4. Germline CDR1 KGHDR, CDR2 SFDVKD. As DNA, the CDR3 is TGTGCCACCAGTGATACCGGGACAGGGACCTACGAGCAGTACTTC. The encoded protein is CATSDTGTGTYEQYF.

The V and J genes are TRBV6-1 and TRBJ2-1; 12 bases match TRBD2. V gave up 6 bases and J gave up 8 bases; unmatched junction bases: 11. Germline CDR1 is MNHNS and CDR2 is SASEGT. This CDR3 has 16 residues. CDR3 sequence: CASRPLTSGGPHEQFF. The DNA for the CDR3 is TGTGCCAGCAGACCCCTGACTAGCGGGGGCCCTCATGAGCAGTTCTTC.

The chain recombines TRBV27 with TRBJ1-2; D unresolved. Germline assignment: CDR1 MNHEY and CDR2 SMNVEV (reference sequence). With 4 bases removed from V and 4 bases from J, the gap between germline ends came to 19 bases. This CDR3 is 16 amino acids long. The CDR3 here is CASSSTPAAGGYGYTF. The CDR3 bases are TGTGCCAGCAGTTCGACTCCGGCCGCCGGCGGCTATGGCTACACCTTC.

This chain joins TRBV20-1 and TRBJ2-7; D possibly corresponds to TRBD2 (6 bases). The V and J ends lost 4 bases and 6 bases respectively, with 19 bases between them. Germline values: CDR1 DFQATT, CDR2 SNEGSKA (reference sequence). The CDR3 runs to 14 residues. The CDR3 loop reads CSAISPGSSAEQYF. CDR3 DNA sequence: TGCAGTGCTATAAGTCCCGGGAGCTCGGCCGAGCAGTACTTC.

This clonotype has more than one count but fewer than ten. V gene TRBV7-8 combines with J gene TRBJ1-5; no clear D gene. This CDR3 comprises 15 residues. The V end lost 3 bases, the J end lost 1 base, and 10 bases lay between the germline ends. Germline lookup yields CDR1 SGHVS and CDR2 FQNEAQ. In nucleotides, the CDR3 is TGTGCCAGCAGCTTGACGACGGCGAGCAATCAGCCCCAGCATTTT. Encoded protein: CASSLTTASNQPQHF.

The J gene is TRBJ1-1, the V gene TRBV24-1, with TRBD1 identical over 8 bases. Germline CDR1 KGHDR, CDR2 SFDVKD. The junction had 6 bases not matched to a gene; V was cut back by 4 bases and J by 9 bases. The CDR3 spans 13 residues. In DNA form, the CDR3 reads TGTGCCACCAGTGAGAAACGGACAGGGAAAGCTTTCTTT. Its protein product is CATSEKRTGKAFF.

The chain couples TRBV20-1 to TRBJ2-1; no clear D gene. V was shortened by 3 bases and J by 0 bases, with 9 bases between the two germline ends. Germline loops: CDR1 DFQATT, CDR2 SNEGSKA (reference sequence). This CDR3 spans 14 amino acids. The CDR3: CSASRGNSYNEQFF. The CDR3 DNA reads as TGCAGTGCTAGTCGTGGGAACTCCTACAATGAGCAGTTCTTC.

The chain combines TRBV2 with TRBJ2-7; 12 nucleotides line up with TRBD1. The length of the CDR3 is 16 residues. CDR1 is SNHLY and CDR2 is FYNNEI in the germline V gene. Unmatched junction bases numbered 12, after V lost 6 bases and J lost 6 bases. This chain's CDR3 is CASRALPGTGGAEQYF. The CDR3 DNA reads as TGTGCCAGCAGAGCCCTGCCCGGGACAGGGGGCGCCGAGCAGTACTTC.

CDR3 in DNA: TGCGCCAGCAGTGCCACGGGACTCGATTCACCCCTCCACTTT. This encodes CASSATGLDSPLHF. V and J are TRBV10-2 and TRBJ1-6, with D maybe TRBD1 (5 bases). Germline values: CDR1 WSHSY, CDR2 SAAADI. V lost 4 bases, J lost 8 bases, and 12 bases lay in between. The CDR3 loop spans 14 amino acids.

The V gene is TRBV7-2, the J gene TRBJ2-5; the D gene is possibly TRBD2 (6 bases). The CDR3 sequence is 13 residues long. Looked up from germline, CDR1 is SGHTA and CDR2 is FQGNSA. Trimming took 0 bases from V and 5 from J, leaving 7 bases between them. DNA of the CDR3: TGTGCCAGCAGCTTAGCCCGGGGGGAGACCCAGTACTTC. As protein: CASSLARGETQYF. The variable domain in full, completed from reference TRBV7-2 and TRBJ2-5, reads GAGVSQSPSNKVTEKGKDVELRCDPISGHTALYWYRQSLGQGLEFLIYFQGNSAPDKSGLPSDRFSAERTGGSVSTLTIQRTQQEDSAVYLCASSLARGETQYFGPGTRLLVL.

This chain links TRBV6-5 with TRBJ1-5; no reliable D call. The germline gives CDR1 MNHEY, CDR2 SVGAGI. The ends were cut back, 0 bases at V and 6 bases at J, with 3 bases in the middle. The CDR3 has 12 residues. Here the CDR3 DNA reads TGTGCCAGCAGTTACTCGGGTCAGCCCCAGCATTTT. This translates into CASSYSGQPQHF.

The chain combines TRBV20-1 with TRBJ1-1; tentatively, D is TRBD1 (5 bases). This CDR3 contains 12 residues. Germline CDR1 DFQATT, CDR2 SNEGSKA (reference sequence). V lost 5 bases and J lost 5, with 12 bases in between. The CDR3 DNA is TGCAGTGCTTATAGGGGAAGAACTGAAGCTTTCTTT. Translating gives CSAYRGRTEAFF.